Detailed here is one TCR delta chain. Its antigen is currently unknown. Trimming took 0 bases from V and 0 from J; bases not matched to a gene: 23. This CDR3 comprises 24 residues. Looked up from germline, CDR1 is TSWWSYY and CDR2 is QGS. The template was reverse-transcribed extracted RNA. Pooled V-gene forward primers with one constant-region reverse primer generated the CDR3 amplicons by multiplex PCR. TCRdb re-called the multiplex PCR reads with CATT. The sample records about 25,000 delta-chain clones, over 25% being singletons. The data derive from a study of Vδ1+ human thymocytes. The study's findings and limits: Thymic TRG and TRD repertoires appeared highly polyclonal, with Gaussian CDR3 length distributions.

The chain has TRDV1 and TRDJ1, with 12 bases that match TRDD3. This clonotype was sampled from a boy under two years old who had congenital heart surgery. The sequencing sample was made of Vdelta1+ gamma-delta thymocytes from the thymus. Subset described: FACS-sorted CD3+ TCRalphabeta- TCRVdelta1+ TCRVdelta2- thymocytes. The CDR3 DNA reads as TGTGCTCTTGGGGAACTAATGTCCGGGGGAGTCTGGGGGATACGCAGGGAGGACACCGATAAACTCATCTTT. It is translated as CALGELMSGGVWGIRREDTDKLIF.